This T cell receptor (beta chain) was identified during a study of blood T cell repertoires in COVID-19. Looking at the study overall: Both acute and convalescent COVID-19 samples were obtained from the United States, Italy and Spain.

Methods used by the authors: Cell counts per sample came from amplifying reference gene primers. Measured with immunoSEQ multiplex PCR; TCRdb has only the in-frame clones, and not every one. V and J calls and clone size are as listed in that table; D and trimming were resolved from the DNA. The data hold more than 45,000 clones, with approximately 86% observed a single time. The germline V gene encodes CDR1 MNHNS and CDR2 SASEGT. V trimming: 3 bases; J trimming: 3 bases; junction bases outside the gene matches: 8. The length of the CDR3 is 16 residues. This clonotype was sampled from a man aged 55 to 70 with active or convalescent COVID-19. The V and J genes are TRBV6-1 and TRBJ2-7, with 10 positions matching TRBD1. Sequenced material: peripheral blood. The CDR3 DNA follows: TGTGCCAGCAGTGAGGGGACAGGGGTGATTGTCTACGAGCAGTACTTC. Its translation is CASSEGTGVIVYEQYF.